This paragraph reports one T cell receptor beta chain. Its antigen is unknown. Likely unrecorded immune exposures existed in these nominally healthy donors. PCR involved 60 Vbeta and 13 Jbeta primers. Sequencing was performed with immunoSEQ multiplex PCR; in TCRdb, only in-frame clones are kept and a portion is missing. The sample shows over 150,000 clones, 80% of them seen only once. The data originate from a study of cytomegalovirus exposure and HLA in healthy donors. Study context: Earlier results showed almost 120 million unique TCR beta sequences derived from 150 million to 200 million T cells.

Trimming removed 0 bases from V and 8 bases from J, with 12 bases in between. CDR1 SGHRS and CDR2 YFSETQ come from the germline V gene. There are 14 residues in the CDR3. Study-level findings and limits: Most TCR beta V segments were productive about 87% or about 30% of the time in an earlier analysis.

This TCR was recovered from a man under 40 in good health and CMV-seronegative. The J gene is TRBJ2-1, the V gene TRBV5-1; a possible D gene is TRBD2 (5 bases). Sequencing used PBMCs. The CDR3 sequence: CASSLDGVVDEQFF. In DNA, the CDR3 is TGCGCCAGCAGCTTGGACGGGGTGGTGGATGAGCAGTTCTTC.